The sequence of this T cell receptor (beta chain) was determined in a study of T cell responses to AZD1222 COVID-19 vaccine. Some clones are missing from TCRdb's copy, which holds only in-frame ones; the method was immunoSEQ multiplex PCR. This table has tens of thousands of clones, 85% to 90% appearing once. The CDR3 loop spans 15 amino acids. J gave up 2 bases and V 1 base, and 4 bases lay outside the gene matches. In germline, CDR1 is SGHRS, CDR2 YFSETQ. V is TRBV5-1 and J is TRBJ2-3; TRBD2 agrees at 7 bases. The sequence derives from an adult in good health. Sequenced material: peripheral blood, taken on day 0 of AZD1222 vaccination. The CDR3 sequence: CASSLNSGITDTQYF. CDR3 coding DNA: TGCGCCAGCAGCTTGAACAGCGGGATCACAGATACGCAGTATTTT. Filled out from reference TRBV5-1 and TRBJ2-3, the complete variable domain reads KAGVTQTPRYLIKTRGQQVTLSCSPISGHRSVSWYQQTPGQGLQFLFEYFSETQRNKGNFPGRFSGRQFSNSRSEMNVSTLELGDSALYLCASSLNSGITDTQYFGPGTRLTVL.